Below, 5 T cell receptor beta chains from the same sample are listed, as sequenced in a study of blood T cell repertoires in COVID-19 (dated by TCRdb to 2020 to 2021). Receptor libraries were prepared by the immunoSEQ multiplex PCR assay. Imported from immuneACCESS, the table was reduced by TCRdb to in-frame sequences with V and J called. These copies leave out some clones; in studies compared against another copy, an unresolved V gene accounts for under half, and the cause of the remainder is not known. The sample table shows approximately 480,000 clones, and about nine tenths are seen once. The ten largest clonotypes hold under 0.75% of the sample. The sample was PBMCs or T cells enriched from blood (not recorded which). The receptors were gathered from a woman aged 18-30 years who had recovered from COVID-19.

This chain connects TRBV28 to TRBJ1-2; D is unresolved. Germline loops: CDR1 MDHEN, CDR2 SYDVKM. This CDR3 is 11 amino acids long. Between the trimmed V and J ends, which lost 5 bases and 8 bases, there was a span of 9 bases. In nucleotides, the CDR3 is TGTGCCAGCAGTAATACTCGGGGCTACACCTTC. Translation: CASSNTRGYTF.

This chain uses TRBV7-9 with TRBJ2-1, with no clear D. V lost 3 bases and J 8 bases, leaving 11 bases between the germline ends. The CDR3 loop spans 13 amino acids. The germline V gene has CDR1 SEHNR and CDR2 FQNEAQ (reference sequence). CDR3 loop: CASSLLDSHEQFF. The CDR3, as DNA: TGTGCCAGCAGCTTGCTAGATAGTCATGAGCAGTTCTTC.

The table lists this clone with a few counts. The gene calls are TRBV7-8 and TRBJ1-1; D perhaps matches TRBD1 (6 bases). Trimming left V 4 bases short and J 1 base short, with 16 bases between. Germline V gene lookup returns CDR1 SGHVS and CDR2 FQNEAQ. This CDR3 has 16 amino acids. The CDR3 loop is CASSSPAGERNTEAFF. CDR3 sequence (DNA): TGTGCCAGCAGCTCCCCGGCAGGGGAAAGGAACACTGAAGCTTTCTTT. The full variable domain, in which reference TRBV7-8 and TRBJ1-1 provide the parts outside the CDR3, is GAGVSQSPRYKVAKRGQDVALRCDPISGHVSLFWYQQALGQGPEFLTYFQNEAQLDKSGLPSDRFFAERPEGSVSTLKIQRTQQEDSAVYLCASSSPAGERNTEAFFGQGTRLTVV.

The chain joins TRBV5-4 to TRBJ2-7; D might be TRBD2 (6 bases). This CDR3 is built from 13 residues. V shed 4 bases and J shed 3 bases, with 11 bases lying between them. In germline, CDR1 is SGHNT, CDR2 YYREEE (reference sequence). The CDR3 DNA reads TGTGCCAGCAGCCAGGGACTTCGCTACGAGCAGTACTTC. It translates to CASSQGLRYEQYF.

The V and J genes are TRBV30 and TRBJ2-7; TRBD1 aligns across 9 bases. Germline values: CDR1 GTSNPN, CDR2 SVGIG (reference sequence). CDR3 length: 13 residues. V was clipped by 5 bases and J by 6 bases; unmatched bases: 8. CDR3: CAWATGGRREQYF. CDR3 DNA: TGTGCCTGGGCCACAGGGGGCCGTCGCGAGCAGTACTTC.